This TCR beta chain was recorded in a study of monozygotic twins with inflammatory bowel disease. In germline, CDR1 is SGHAT, CDR2 FQNNGV. The CDR3 extends over 16 amino acids. Per donor there was one draw, yielding a blood sample of under 3 ml. Study-level results: Treatment differences in immunosuppression may have added variability to the repertoires of patients. Healthy co-twins showed greater TCRbeta diversity (inverse Simpson) than IBD patients.

From the 5' RACE reads, TCRdb lists one entry per CDR3 protein and no DNA. The sample table sets out some 160,000 distinct CDR3 sequences. A note on this clonotype: What it binds is not known.

This sequence joins TRBV11-2 and TRBJ2-3. Sequencing was done on a sample of blood. This TCR derives from a human donor with ulcerative colitis or Crohn's disease, or a healthy co-twin of an affected twin (not recorded which). The CDR3 is CASSLIQNRPTDTQYF.